These 9 T cell receptor beta chains were sequenced from one sample in a study of shared clonotypes between healthy human individuals. TCRdb's copy holds only in-frame clones and misses some; the assay was immunoSEQ multiplex PCR. This table holds around 1,900,000 clones, over 85% found once. CD45RO-negative cells were positively selected for CCR7, leaving out terminally differentiated effector memory CD45RA+ cells. Sequenced material: naive CD8+ T cells from PBMCs. The source of these receptors is a young man in good health. Some clones in this sample may be carry-over from other donors' samples.

The chain joins TRBV4-1 to TRBJ2-3; D is perhaps TRBD2 (6 bases). This CDR3 region has 15 residues. CDR1 MGHRA and CDR2 YSYEKL come from the germline V gene. The V end was cut by 4 bases, the J end by 0 bases, with 11 bases between. The CDR3 sequence: CASSPGTSSTDTQYF. In DNA, the CDR3 is TGCGCCAGCAGCCCCGGGACTTCCAGCACAGATACGCAGTATTTT.

V usage is TRBV27 and J usage is TRBJ2-3; TRBD2 matches at 9 bases. V trimming: 1 base; J trimming: 9 bases; junction bases outside the gene matches: 11. The CDR3 contains 16 residues. Germline CDR1 MNHEY, CDR2 SMNVEV (reference sequence). The chain's CDR3 is CASSLYAGGTGQTQYF. The DNA of the CDR3 is TGTGCCAGCAGTTTATATGCGGGAGGGACGGGACAGACGCAGTATTTT.

The V and J genes are TRBV5-1 and TRBJ1-4; TRBD1 matches 8 bases. Trimming cost V 2 bases and J 7 bases; bases outside gene matches: 4. The CDR3 has 14 amino acids. CDR1 is SGHRS, CDR2 YFSETQ, per germline. CDR3 DNA sequence: TGCGCCAGCAGCTTTCAGGGGGCCGGTGAAAAACTGTTTTTT. The encoded protein is CASSFQGAGEKLFF.

About this clone: Other DNA sequences in the sample encode the same CDR3. This chain joins TRBV18 and TRBJ2-7; tentative D call: TRBD1 (5 bases). The CDR3 is 12 residues long. V was clipped by 2 bases and J by 4 bases, with 6 bases between them. Per the germline V gene, CDR1 is KGHSH and CDR2 is LQKENI. The DNA for the CDR3 is TGTGCCAGCTCACCAGACAGATACGAGCAGTACTTC. This translates into CASSPDRYEQYF.

The CDR3 loop reads CASSPRARSSGNTIYF. CDR3 nucleotides: TGTGCCAGCAGTCCTAGGGCCCGGAGCTCTGGAAACACCATATATTTT. The rearrangement uses TRBV27 and TRBJ1-3; no clear D. The CDR3 consists of 16 residues. The germline CDR1 and CDR2 sequences are MNHEY and SMNVEV (reference sequence). Trimming cost V 5 bases and J 0 bases, with 14 bases left between them.

J is TRBJ1-2 and V is TRBV28; D ambiguous. Germline V gene data show CDR1 as MDHEN and CDR2 as SYDVKM. Trimming stripped 2 bases from V and 6 bases from J, with 13 bases between. This CDR3 has 14 residues. The CDR3 reads CASSLNRIPDGYTF. Written as DNA, the CDR3 is TGTGCCAGCAGTTTAAACCGCATTCCGGATGGCTACACCTTC.

Points on this clone: This specimen includes other DNA sequences encoding the same CDR3. The chain couples TRBV9 to TRBJ2-7, with TRBD1 as a possible D gene (6 bases). Germline V gene data show CDR1 as SGDLS and CDR2 as YYNGEE. V lost 4 bases to trimming and J lost 1 base, with 9 bases between them. The CDR3 is 13 amino acids. CDR3 loop: CASSPGDSYEQYF. The CDR3 bases are TGTGCCAGCAGCCCAGGGGATTCCTACGAGCAGTACTTC.

This chain links TRBV5-6 with TRBJ2-7; D is perhaps TRBD1 (5 bases). The CDR3 has 13 amino acids. With 4 bases removed from V and 3 bases from J, the gap between germline ends came to 11 bases. Per germline, CDR1 SGHDT and CDR2 YYEEEE. CDR3 sequence reads: CASSGRTGYEQYF. CDR3 in DNA: TGTGCCAGCAGCGGGCGCACAGGCTACGAGCAGTACTTC.

This clone was picked up one time. Other DNA sequences in this specimen translate into the identical CDR3. This chain links TRBV27 with TRBJ1-4; 8 nucleotides agree with TRBD1. This CDR3 has 14 amino acids. CDR1 and CDR2 (germline): MNHEY, SMNVEV (reference sequence). J gave up 7 bases and V 2 bases, and 3 bases lay outside the gene matches. Written as DNA, the CDR3 is TGTGCCAGCAGTTTAACAGGGGGGTTTGAAAAACTGTTTTTT. Its translation: CASSLTGGFEKLFF. The full variable domain, with the rest looked up from reference TRBV27 and TRBJ1-4, is EAQVTQNPRYLITVTGKKLTVTCSQNMNHEYMSWYRQDPGLGLRQIYYSMNVEVTDKGDVPEGYKVSRKEKRNFPLILESPSPNQTSLYFCASSLTGGFEKLFFGSGTQLSVL.